This is a list of T cell receptor beta chains from one sample in a study of Ad26.COV2.S vaccination and SARS-CoV-2 variants. This table comes from immunoSEQ multiplex PCR, and its TCRdb copy is limited to in-frame clones, with some not included. The sample records more than 250,000 clones, around 87% being singletons. The sequences come from peripheral blood, collected in a trial of Ad26.COV2.S vaccine versus placebo. These receptors were taken from a person between 18 and 60 years old who received the Ad26.COV2.S COVID-19 vaccine or a placebo. CDR3s include the opening cysteine and the closing phenylalanine or tryptophan. Fields, in order: clone size, J gene, D gene, V gene, CDR3 length, CDR3 protein, CDR3 DNA. D genes are given only for firm matches. Some rows have no size entry. The others give once, few or many, or a class for an expanded clone.

abundance: .
j_gene: TRBJ1-2
d_gene: .
v_gene: TRBV4-2
len: 14
CDR3aa: CASSPGRTNYGYTF
CDR3nt: TGTGCCAGCAGCCCCGGACGGACAAACTATGGCTACACCTTC

abundance: .
j_gene: TRBJ2-1
d_gene: .
v_gene: TRBV6-1
len: 14
CDR3aa: CASSEAGVWNEQFF
CDR3nt: TGTGCCAGCAGTGAAGCGGGAGTGTGGAATGAGCAGTTCTTC

abundance: .
j_gene: TRBJ2-5
d_gene: TRBD2
v_gene: TRBV20-1
len: 16
CDR3aa: CSASRTSGRILETQYF
CDR3nt: TGCAGTGCTAGTCGGACTAGCGGGAGGATTTTGGAGACCCAGTACTTC

abundance: once
j_gene: TRBJ2-5
d_gene: TRBD2
v_gene: TRBV12-5
len: 14
CDR3aa: CASAPLSGRETQYF
CDR3nt: TGTGCTAGTGCCCCTCTCAGCGGGAGAGAGACCCAGTACTTC

abundance: .
j_gene: TRBJ2-1
d_gene: .
v_gene: TRBV3-1/TRBV3-2
len: 14
CDR3aa: CASSRRVGALEQFF
CDR3nt: TGTGCCAGCAGCCGCCGGGTTGGGGCCCTTGAGCAGTTCTTC

abundance: .
j_gene: TRBJ2-7
d_gene: TRBD1
v_gene: TRBV19
len: 17
CDR3aa: CASSIDLGTGTSYEQYF
CDR3nt: TGTGCCAGTAGTATAGACCTCGGGACAGGAACCTCCTACGAGCAGTACTTC

abundance: .
j_gene: TRBJ2-3
d_gene: TRBD1
v_gene: TRBV5-4
len: 15
CDR3aa: CASSRDSSSTDTQYF
CDR3nt: TGTGCCAGCAGCCGGGACAGCTCTAGCACAGATACGCAGTATTTT

abundance: .
j_gene: TRBJ1-1
d_gene: .
v_gene: TRBV7-9
len: 16
CDR3aa: CASSLGRQGNNLEAFF
CDR3nt: TGTGCCAGCAGCTTAGGTCGGCAGGGGAATAACTTGGAAGCTTTCTTT

abundance: once
j_gene: TRBJ2-7
d_gene: .
v_gene: TRBV7-8
len: 15
CDR3aa: CASSLASPESYEQYF
CDR3nt: TGTGCCAGCAGCTTAGCGAGCCCCGAGTCCTACGAGCAGTACTTC

abundance: once
j_gene: TRBJ1-1
d_gene: TRBD1
v_gene: TRBV5-1
len: 13
CDR3aa: CASSFDRGTEAFF
CDR3nt: TGCGCCAGCAGCTTTGACAGGGGCACTGAAGCTTTCTTT

abundance: .
j_gene: TRBJ2-7
d_gene: TRBD2
v_gene: TRBV7-9
len: 16
CDR3aa: CASSLARTSDSEEQYF
CDR3nt: TGTGCCAGCAGCTTAGCGAGGACTAGCGATTCGGAAGAGCAGTACTTC

abundance: .
j_gene: TRBJ2-7
d_gene: TRBD1
v_gene: TRBV6-5
len: 15
CDR3aa: CASRENRDRVDEQYF
CDR3nt: TGTGCCAGCAGAGAGAACCGGGACAGAGTAGACGAGCAGTACTTC

abundance: .
j_gene: TRBJ2-7
d_gene: TRBD1
v_gene: TRBV15
len: 16
CDR3aa: CATSRNPDRVSYEQYF
CDR3nt: TGTGCCACCAGCAGAAACCCGGACAGGGTATCTTACGAGCAGTACTTC

abundance: few
j_gene: TRBJ2-7
d_gene: TRBD1
v_gene: TRBV15
len: 21
CDR3aa: CATSRDRDMGQALLFSYEQYF
CDR3nt: TGTGCCACCAGCAGAGATAGGGATATGGGACAGGCACTGTTATTCTCCTACGAGCAGTACTTC

abundance: .
j_gene: TRBJ2-1
d_gene: TRBD2
v_gene: TRBV7-2
len: 16
CDR3aa: CASSLRASGISNEQFF
CDR3nt: TGTGCCAGCAGCTTACGGGCTAGCGGGATCTCGAATGAGCAGTTCTTC

abundance: .
j_gene: TRBJ2-3
d_gene: .
v_gene: TRBV12-3/TRBV12-4
len: 13
CDR3aa: CASSSPFTDTQYF
CDR3nt: TGTGCCAGCAGCTCGCCCTTCACAGATACGCAGTATTTT

abundance: .
j_gene: TRBJ1-2
d_gene: .
v_gene: TRBV5-1
len: 13
CDR3aa: CASSPRQANGYTF
CDR3nt: TGCGCCAGCAGCCCTCGACAGGCCAATGGCTACACCTTC

abundance: few
j_gene: TRBJ2-1
d_gene: TRBD2
v_gene: TRBV7-2
len: 19
CDR3aa: CASSLDPIRGLAYYNEQFF
CDR3nt: TGTGCCAGCAGCTTAGACCCAATAAGGGGACTAGCATACTACAATGAGCAGTTCTTC

abundance: .
j_gene: TRBJ1-1
d_gene: .
v_gene: TRBV11-3
len: 12
CDR3aa: CASSLDSTEAFF
CDR3nt: TGTGCCAGCAGCTTGGATAGCACTGAAGCTTTCTTT

abundance: few
j_gene: TRBJ1-1
d_gene: .
v_gene: TRBV5-1
len: 13
CDR3aa: CASSFKRGTEAFF
CDR3nt: TGCGCCAGCAGCTTCAAGAGAGGGACTGAAGCTTTCTTT

abundance: .
j_gene: TRBJ1-2
d_gene: .
v_gene: TRBV19
len: 16
CDR3aa: CASSTSRGASNYGYTF
CDR3nt: TGTGCCAGTAGTACCTCTAGGGGGGCTAGTAACTATGGCTACACCTTC

abundance: .
j_gene: TRBJ2-3
d_gene: TRBD2
v_gene: TRBV11-2
len: 15
CDR3aa: CASSFIAGLTDTQYF
CDR3nt: TGTGCCAGCAGCTTCATAGCGGGGCTCACAGATACGCAGTATTTT